These T cell receptor beta chains were read from a single sample in a study of PD-1 blockade in classical Hodgkin lymphoma. This table comes from immunoSEQ multiplex PCR, and its TCRdb copy is limited to in-frame clones, with some not included. This table has 130,000 to 150,000 clones, around 73% appearing once. Sequenced here: peripheral blood mononuclear cells (PBMCs), sampled before the second cycle of nivolumab. The receptor set was obtained from a human donor with classical Hodgkin lymphoma. CDR3s include the opening cysteine and the closing phenylalanine or tryptophan. Each record gives: V gene, J gene, CDR3 protein.

v_call: TRBV28
j_call: TRBJ2-5
cdr3_aa: CASSFYRGWKTQYF

v_call: TRBV6-1
j_call: TRBJ1-1
cdr3_aa: CASSEATLGLGTEAFF

v_call: TRBV27
j_call: TRBJ2-2
cdr3_aa: CASSSSGTTYTGELFF

v_call: TRBV6-5
j_call: TRBJ2-7
cdr3_aa: CASRSLAGGGYEQYF

v_call: TRBV9
j_call: TRBJ1-1
cdr3_aa: CASTYLGNTEAFF

v_call: TRBV5-1
j_call: TRBJ2-7
cdr3_aa: CASSSTGTGTYEQYF

v_call: TRBV5-6
j_call: TRBJ1-6
cdr3_aa: CASSLAAGGPNSPLHF

v_call: TRBV15
j_call: TRBJ1-1
cdr3_aa: CATSRDIPGGADTEAFF

v_call: TRBV6-5
j_call: TRBJ2-3
cdr3_aa: CASSFREGTDTQYF

v_call: TRBV7-2
j_call: TRBJ1-5
cdr3_aa: CASSLRTSNQPQHF

v_call: TRBV6-6
j_call: TRBJ1-5
cdr3_aa: CASKTGSGQPQHF

v_call: TRBV5-4
j_call: TRBJ1-1
cdr3_aa: CASSLATGLTEAFF

v_call: TRBV19
j_call: TRBJ2-7
cdr3_aa: CASSTPLGDEQYF

v_call: TRBV6-5
j_call: TRBJ1-1
cdr3_aa: CASRTGNTEAFF

v_call: TRBV6-5
j_call: TRBJ1-6
cdr3_aa: CAGGRRNSPLHF

v_call: TRBV4-2
j_call: TRBJ1-1
cdr3_aa: CASSQDFGGNTEAFF

v_call: TRBV10-3
j_call: TRBJ1-5
cdr3_aa: CASIPGGIGQPQHF

v_call: TRBV7-2
j_call: TRBJ2-1
cdr3_aa: CASSLPPSPEQFF

v_call: TRBV5-1
j_call: TRBJ2-1
cdr3_aa: CASSWAGPNEQFF

v_call: TRBV30
j_call: TRBJ1-2
cdr3_aa: CAWSVVTYGYTF

v_call: TRBV19
j_call: TRBJ2-1
cdr3_aa: CASSPLAGSHNEQFF

v_call: TRBV10-2
j_call: TRBJ1-2
cdr3_aa: CASKGTVDGYTF